This is a list of T cell receptor beta chains from one sample in a study of CD8 T cells in ankylosing spondylitis. TCRdb fed the 5' RACE reads into MiXCR, producing one record per CDR3 protein. The sample shows around 230,000 distinct CDR3 sequences, roughly 8% of them seen only once. The sequencing input was blood, either unsorted or a sorted T cell fraction (not recorded which). The receptors were sampled from a female donor with ankylosing spondylitis or in good health (not recorded which). Both conserved end residues are part of each CDR3. D genes are given only for firm matches. The size field is filled for only some rows; it gives once, few, many or a size class.

v_call: TRBV7-6
d_call: TRBD2
clone_size: .
j_call: TRBJ2-1
cdr3_aa: CASSSPSGDYNEQFF
cdr3_nt: TGTGCCAGCAGTTCCCCTAGCGGAGATTACAATGAGCAGTTCTTC

v_call: TRBV5-1
d_call: TRBD1
clone_size: many
j_call: TRBJ2-1
cdr3_aa: CASSLTDPGQGAKF
cdr3_nt: TGCGCCAGCAGCCTCACCGATCCGGGACAGGGGGCGAAGTTC

v_call: TRBV28
d_call: .
clone_size: many
j_call: TRBJ2-5
cdr3_aa: CASSFRKWTAVQETQYF
cdr3_nt: TGTGCCAGCAGCTTTCGCAAATGGACAGCCGTCCAAGAGACCCAGTACTTC

v_call: TRBV11-2
d_call: .
clone_size: many
j_call: TRBJ2-1
cdr3_aa: CASSPTVAVSQFF
cdr3_nt: TGTGCCAGCAGCCCCACGGTAGCAGTTTCGCAGTTCTTC

v_call: TRBV10-3
d_call: TRBD1
clone_size: many
j_call: TRBJ2-5
cdr3_aa: CAISTGGREETQYF
cdr3_nt: TGTGCCATCAGTACAGGGGGAAGGGAAGAGACCCAGTACTTC

v_call: TRBV7-2
d_call: TRBD1
clone_size: .
j_call: TRBJ2-7
cdr3_aa: CASTLPGGPYEQYF
cdr3_nt: TGTGCCAGCACCTTACCAGGGGGACCCTACGAGCAGTACTTC

v_call: TRBV10-3
d_call: .
clone_size: many
j_call: TRBJ2-1
cdr3_aa: CATSNGEQFF
cdr3_nt: TGTGCCACCTCGAACGGTGAGCAGTTCTTC

v_call: TRBV20-1
d_call: TRBD2
clone_size: many
j_call: TRBJ2-1
cdr3_aa: CSARELAGDYNEQFF
cdr3_nt: TGCAGTGCTAGAGAACTAGCGGGGGACTACAATGAGCAGTTCTTC

v_call: TRBV5-1
d_call: TRBD1
clone_size: many
j_call: TRBJ2-5
cdr3_aa: CASSLEAGGGETQYF
cdr3_nt: TGCGCCAGCAGCTTGGAGGCAGGGGGCGGAGAGACCCAGTACTTC

v_call: TRBV11-2
d_call: .
clone_size: many
j_call: TRBJ1-3
cdr3_aa: CASSPRLSSSGNTIYF
cdr3_nt: TGTGCCAGCAGCCCAAGACTCTCTAGCTCTGGAAACACCATATATTTT

v_call: TRBV20-1
d_call: TRBD2
clone_size: .
j_call: TRBJ2-7
cdr3_aa: CSARDRRAGVYEQYF
cdr3_nt: TGCAGTGCTAGAGATCGGCGAGCGGGAGTGTACGAGCAGTACTTC

v_call: TRBV8-2
d_call: .
clone_size: .
j_call: TRBJ1-5
cdr3_aa: CGSSWGHTHDALCSNQPQHF
cdr3_nt: TGTGGCAGCTCTTGGGGGCACACTCATGATGCACTGTGTAGCAATCAGCCCCAGCATTTT

v_call: TRBV7-9
d_call: TRBD1
clone_size: many
j_call: TRBJ1-2
cdr3_aa: CASSEQGGNYGYTF
cdr3_nt: TGTGCCAGCAGCGAACAGGGGGGGAACTATGGCTACACCTTC

v_call: TRBV20-1
d_call: .
clone_size: many
j_call: TRBJ1-1
cdr3_aa: CSAYKRNTEAFF
cdr3_nt: TGCAGTGCTTATAAGAGGAACACTGAAGCTTTCTTT

v_call: TRBV7-3
d_call: .
clone_size: few
j_call: TRBJ2-5
cdr3_aa: CASSLDRDQETQYF
cdr3_nt: TGTGCCAGCAGCTTAGATCGGGACCAAGAGACCCAGTACTTC

v_call: TRBV11-2
d_call: .
clone_size: many
j_call: TRBJ2-5
cdr3_aa: CASSLDWTGGGETQYF
cdr3_nt: TGTGCCAGCAGCTTAGATTGGACAGGAGGGGGAGAGACCCAGTACTTC

v_call: TRBV29-1
d_call: .
clone_size: many
j_call: TRBJ2-5
cdr3_aa: CSVTAGERTQYF
cdr3_nt: TGCAGCGTGACGGCAGGGGAACGGACCCAGTACTTC

v_call: TRBV4-3
d_call: .
clone_size: .
j_call: TRBJ2-1
cdr3_aa: CASSHGLANSLIINNEQFF
cdr3_nt: TGCGCCAGCAGCCATGGGCTAGCGAACAGCTTGATAATAAACAATGAGCAGTTCTTC

v_call: TRBV6-1
d_call: TRBD1
clone_size: many
j_call: TRBJ1-1
cdr3_aa: CASTTTDRGREAFF
cdr3_nt: TGTGCCAGCACCACCACGGACAGGGGCAGAGAAGCTTTCTTT

v_call: TRBV20-1
d_call: .
clone_size: many
j_call: TRBJ1-2
cdr3_aa: CSARGAGDGYTF
cdr3_nt: TGCAGTGCTAGAGGGGCAGGGGATGGCTACACCTTC

v_call: TRBV7-9
d_call: .
clone_size: many
j_call: TRBJ2-2
cdr3_aa: CASSLSAATGELFF
cdr3_nt: TGTGCCAGCAGCTTATCAGCGGCTACCGGGGAGCTGTTTTTT

v_call: TRBV12-3/TRBV12-4
d_call: .
clone_size: many
j_call: TRBJ2-7
cdr3_aa: CASSFQGVSTYEQYF
cdr3_nt: TGTGCCAGCAGTTTCCAAGGGGTTAGCACCTACGAGCAGTACTTC

v_call: TRBV29-1
d_call: TRBD2
clone_size: many
j_call: TRBJ2-1
cdr3_aa: CSVDVAGYNEQFF
cdr3_nt: TGCAGCGTTGATGTAGCGGGCTACAATGAGCAGTTCTTC

v_call: TRBV4-1
d_call: .
clone_size: .
j_call: TRBJ2-1
cdr3_aa: CASSQVSRTIDEQFF
cdr3_nt: TGCGCCAGCAGCCAAGTGTCCAGGACGATCGATGAGCAGTTCTTC

v_call: TRBV5-1
d_call: TRBD1
clone_size: many
j_call: TRBJ2-1
cdr3_aa: CASSWDSRGNEQFF
cdr3_nt: TGCGCCAGCAGCTGGGACAGTCGTGGGAATGAGCAGTTCTTC

v_call: TRBV29-1
d_call: TRBD2
clone_size: many
j_call: TRBJ2-5
cdr3_aa: CSVEALGTSPREGLGTQYF
cdr3_nt: TGCAGCGTTGAAGCCCTCGGGACAAGTCCCCGGGAGGGCCTAGGGACCCAGTACTTC

v_call: TRBV5-1
d_call: TRBD2
clone_size: many
j_call: TRBJ2-4
cdr3_aa: CASSSAGAEENIQYF
cdr3_nt: TGCGCCAGCAGCTCAGCGGGAGCGGAGGAGAACATTCAGTACTTC

v_call: TRBV7-2
d_call: .
clone_size: many
j_call: TRBJ2-3
cdr3_aa: CASSRTSIGTDTQYF
cdr3_nt: TGTGCCAGCAGCCGAACTAGCATAGGAACAGATACGCAGTATTTT

v_call: TRBV5-1
d_call: TRBD2
clone_size: many
j_call: TRBJ2-1
cdr3_aa: CASSLIGGDYNEQFF
cdr3_nt: TGCGCCAGCAGCTTAATTGGGGGGGACTACAATGAGCAGTTCTTC

v_call: TRBV9
d_call: .
clone_size: many
j_call: TRBJ1-4
cdr3_aa: CASTGGAGDNWEKLFF
cdr3_nt: TGTGCCAGCACCGGGGGAGCCGGGGATAATTGGGAAAAACTGTTTTTT

v_call: TRBV28
d_call: .
clone_size: many
j_call: TRBJ1-2
cdr3_aa: CASSPPDHRESYGYTF
cdr3_nt: TGTGCCAGCAGCCCCCCCGACCACAGGGAGAGCTATGGCTACACCTTC

v_call: TRBV10-2
d_call: .
clone_size: many
j_call: TRBJ2-1
cdr3_aa: CASSEPDNEQFF
cdr3_nt: TGCGCCAGCAGTGAGCCCGACAATGAGCAGTTCTTC

v_call: TRBV24-1
d_call: .
clone_size: many
j_call: TRBJ2-2
cdr3_aa: CATSEQYTGELFF
cdr3_nt: TGTGCCACCAGTGAACAGTACACCGGGGAGCTGTTTTTT

v_call: TRBV7-9
d_call: .
clone_size: many
j_call: TRBJ2-7
cdr3_aa: CASSLHYEQYF
cdr3_nt: TGTGCCAGCAGCCTACATTACGAGCAGTACTTC

v_call: TRBV7-8
d_call: TRBD1
clone_size: many
j_call: TRBJ2-5
cdr3_aa: CASSSRGTGKGETQYF
cdr3_nt: TGTGCCAGCAGCTCAAGGGGGACAGGGAAGGGAGAGACCCAGTACTTC

v_call: TRBV27
d_call: .
clone_size: many
j_call: TRBJ2-3
cdr3_aa: CASRSQGTDTQYF
cdr3_nt: TGTGCCAGCCGTTCCCAGGGCACAGATACGCAGTATTTT

v_call: TRBV5-1
d_call: .
clone_size: many
j_call: TRBJ1-5
cdr3_aa: CASSLMGSDGSNQPQHF
cdr3_nt: TGCGCCAGCAGCTTGATGGGGTCGGATGGATCTAATCAGCCCCAGCATTTT

v_call: TRBV5-1
d_call: .
clone_size: many
j_call: TRBJ2-3
cdr3_aa: CASSWDTTKTQYF
cdr3_nt: TGCGCCAGCAGCTGGGACACTACCAAGACGCAGTATTTT

v_call: TRBV7-6
d_call: TRBD1
clone_size: many
j_call: TRBJ1-1
cdr3_aa: CASSPRTGANTEAFF
cdr3_nt: TGTGCCAGCAGCCCCCGAACAGGGGCGAACACTGAAGCTTTCTTT

v_call: TRBV5-1
d_call: TRBD1
clone_size: many
j_call: TRBJ1-6
cdr3_aa: CASSWMTGVESPLHF
cdr3_nt: TGCGCCAGCAGCTGGATGACAGGGGTGGAATCACCCCTCCACTTT

v_call: TRBV30
d_call: .
clone_size: many
j_call: TRBJ1-2
cdr3_aa: CAWTSGVFGRTYGYTF
cdr3_nt: TGTGCCTGGACCTCCGGGGTTTTTGGAAGAACTTATGGCTACACCTTC

v_call: TRBV11-2
d_call: .
clone_size: .
j_call: TRBJ2-1
cdr3_aa: CASGSIGEEGNEQFF
cdr3_nt: TGTGCCAGCGGCTCAATAGGGGAGGAAGGCAATGAGCAGTTCTTC

v_call: TRBV14
d_call: .
clone_size: many
j_call: TRBJ2-7
cdr3_aa: CASSPSLGSYEQYF
cdr3_nt: TGTGCCAGCAGCCCCTCTTTAGGGTCCTACGAGCAGTACTTC

v_call: TRBV7-2
d_call: .
clone_size: many
j_call: TRBJ2-5
cdr3_aa: CASSLVWGPQETQYF
cdr3_nt: TGTGCCAGCAGCTTAGTCTGGGGGCCGCAAGAGACCCAGTACTTC

v_call: TRBV25-1
d_call: .
clone_size: many
j_call: TRBJ2-7
cdr3_aa: CASTPGHNYEQYF
cdr3_nt: TGTGCCAGCACTCCGGGACACAACTACGAGCAGTACTTC